The present entry profiles one T cell receptor (beta chain) with its context. These data are taken from a study of blood T cell repertoires in COVID-19. The table came from immunoSEQ multiplex PCR; TCRdb's copy has only in-frame clones and leaves some out. The data contain 190,000 or so clones, around 80% of them singletons. The sequencing sample was made of peripheral blood. The sequence was obtained from a man aged 45-65 years who had recovered from COVID-19.

CDR3 loop: CASSLLRGSEKLFF. For the CDR3, the DNA is TGTGCCAGCAGTTTATTACGAGGGAGTGAAAAACTGTTTTTT. This rearrangement joins TRBV27 to TRBJ1-4; D remains ambiguous. The CDR3 sequence is 14 residues long. Germline V gene data show CDR1 as MNHEY and CDR2 as SMNVEV (reference sequence). V lost 1 base, J lost 7 bases, and 10 bases lay in between.